One and the same sample provided the 3 T cell receptor beta chains below, sequenced in a study of CD8 T cells in Susac syndrome. Reverse transcription of roughly 0.5 to 1 ug RNA was carried out with random hexamers. TCRdb called the immunoSEQ multiplex PCR reads again in MiXCR, with one record for every CDR3 protein. The sample includes roughly 140,000 distinct CDR3 sequences, more than 90% seen only once; the top ten take over 0.075%. The sequenced sample was CD4+ T cells from PBMCs. These receptors originate from a human donor with Susac syndrome.

The chain recombines TRBV6-6 with TRBJ1-4; possibly TRBD1 for D (5 bases). With 6 bases removed from V and 4 bases from J, the gap between germline ends came to 12 bases. This CDR3 comprises 14 residues. Germline values: CDR1 MNHNY, CDR2 SVGAGI (reference sequence). The DNA of the CDR3 is TGTGCCAGCAGGAGGGGCAGCTTTAATGAAAAACTGTTTTTT. Translating gives CASRRGSFNEKLFF.

The rearrangement links TRBV5-1 to TRBJ2-1; 12 positions match TRBD2. V lost 4 bases to trimming and J lost 0 bases; unmatched junction nucleotides: 5. The CDR3 length is 17 residues. Germline V gene sequence: CDR1 SGHRS, CDR2 YFSETQ. Here the CDR3 DNA reads TGCGCCAGCAGCCTCTCGACTAGCGGGAGCTCCTACAATGAGCAGTTCTTC. Translated, it gives CASSLSTSGSSYNEQFF.

This clonotype was detected once. The V and J genes are TRBV6-6 and TRBJ2-3; D uncertain. The germline V gene encodes CDR1 MNHNY and CDR2 SVGAGI (reference sequence). The CDR3 sequence is 15 residues long. V lost 4 bases to trimming and J lost 9 bases, with 20 bases between them. CDR3 sequence reads: CASSSTSYTWRTQYF. CDR3 DNA sequence: TGTGCCAGCAGTTCCACCTCATATACGTGGCGAACGCAGTATTTT.